Below, 13 T cell receptor beta chains from the same sample are listed, as sequenced in a study of blood T cells in healthy people across ages. The authors ran a second PCR of about 7 to 11 cycles using a sample-barcoded 5' primer and a J-beta primer mix. TCRdb fed the 5' RACE reads into MiXCR, producing one record per CDR3 protein. The sample consists of about 380,000 distinct CDR3 sequences, roughly half of them appearing once. Material: blood. The receptor source for this set is a man aged 55 to 69 in good health.

This clonotype was found a few times. The chain uses TRBV28 and TRBJ2-7; 7 bases line up with TRBD2. CDR3 size: 19 residues. The junction had 21 bases not matched to a gene; V was cut back by 4 bases and J by 3 bases. Germline V gene data show CDR1 as MDHEN and CDR2 as SYDVKM. The CDR3 loop reads CASSSPSFGRSAKLYEQYF. CDR3 DNA sequence: TGTGCCAGCAGTTCCCCTAGTTTCGGGAGGTCAGCTAAACTCTACGAGCAGTACTTC.

This chain uses TRBV7-2 with TRBJ1-5; the D gene is possibly TRBD1 (5 bases). With 5 bases removed from V and 4 bases from J, the gap between germline ends came to 9 bases. CDR3 length: 13 residues. CDR1 is SGHTA and CDR2 is FQGNSA in the germline V gene. CDR3 sequence: CASSGRGNQPQHF. The CDR3 nucleotides are TGTGCCAGCAGCGGAAGGGGAAATCAGCCCCAGCATTTT.

The chain employs TRBV6-6 and TRBJ2-1, with 8 bases aligning to TRBD2. The CDR3 has 14 residues. Germline V gene data show CDR1 as MNHNY and CDR2 as SVGAGI (reference sequence). The J segment lost 2 bases and the V segment lost 5 bases, leaving 2 bases of the junction unmatched. CDR3 in DNA: TGTGCCAGCAGTGAGCGGGGGACCTACAATGAGCAGTTCTTC. Translating it yields CASSERGTYNEQFF.

This clonotype came up a few times. This chain uses TRBV27 with TRBJ1-1; D unclear. Trimming cost V 3 bases and J 4 bases, with 12 bases left between them. Germline V lookup: CDR1 MNHEY, CDR2 SMNVEV (reference sequence). The CDR3 totals 14 residues. CDR3 sequence (DNA): TGTGCCAGCAGTTTTCGGTCGCGAGGCACTGAAGCTTTCTTT. It specifies CASSFRSRGTEAFF.

The table lists this clonotype with a few counts. This sequence joins TRBV4-3 and TRBJ2-7, with TRBD1 as a possible D gene (6 bases). The CDR3 runs to 15 residues. Germline V gene sequence: CDR1 LGHNA, CDR2 YSLEER. Trimming removed 2 bases from V and 6 bases from J, with 17 bases in between. The CDR3 region is CASSQHSRGVAEQYF. As DNA, the CDR3 is TGCGCCAGCAGCCAACACTCCAGGGGAGTAGCCGAGCAGTACTTC.

This clonotype was picked up a small number of times. The junction departs from germline at one end; a sequencing error may be responsible. The gene calls are TRBV25-1 and TRBJ2-4, with no clear D. CDR1 MGHDK and CDR2 SYGVNS come from the germline V gene. This CDR3 spans 15 amino acids. CDR3 sequence (DNA): TGTGCTAGCAGTGAACCGCAGGTTGGGAAAAACATTCAGTACTTC. Translating gives CASSEPQVGKNIQYF.

V gene TRBV20-1 combines with J gene TRBJ1-1; D gene unclear. Trimming left V 5 bases short and J 4 bases short, with 11 bases between. Germline CDR1 DFQATT, CDR2 SNEGSKA (reference sequence). The CDR3 has 12 residues. The CDR3 here is CSAVGGFTEAFF. In DNA, the CDR3 is TGCAGTGCTGTAGGAGGTTTCACTGAAGCTTTCTTT.

The chain combines TRBV7-2 with TRBJ2-7; 10 bases map to TRBD2. V lost 5 bases and J lost 7; bases outside the gene matches: 5. Germline lookup yields CDR1 SGHTA and CDR2 FQGNSA. The CDR3 loop spans 13 amino acids. CDR3 sequence reads: CASSPSGSGEQYF. CDR3 in DNA: TGTGCCAGCAGCCCTAGCGGGAGCGGGGAGCAGTACTTC.

The rearrangement joins TRBV12-3 or TRBV12-4 to TRBJ2-7; 10 bases agree with TRBD1. The V gene end was trimmed by 6 bases and the J gene end by 5 bases; junction bases not matched to a gene: 7. The CDR3 runs 14 residues. The CDR3 region is CASSLQTGGNEQYF. DNA for the CDR3: TGTGCCAGCAGCCTACAGACAGGGGGCAACGAGCAGTACTTC.

This clonotype was seen a single time. The chain joins TRBV27 to TRBJ2-5, with D maybe TRBD1 (7 bases). The CDR3 runs to 15 residues. The germline CDR1 and CDR2 sequences are MNHEY and SMNVEV (reference sequence). V was clipped by 3 bases and J by 11 bases, with 22 bases between them. CDR3 amino acids: CASSFRQGKSGVQYF. The CDR3 DNA is TGTGCCAGCAGTTTCAGACAGGGCAAGTCGGGAGTGCAGTACTTC.

The chain recombines TRBV20-1 with TRBJ1-6; the D gene is possibly TRBD1 (5 bases). Germline V gene sequence: CDR1 DFQATT, CDR2 SNEGSKA (reference sequence). V was trimmed by 3 bases and J by 9 bases, leaving 21 bases between them. The CDR3 covers 16 residues. The chain's CDR3 is CSASASTDPRGSPLHF. CDR3 in DNA: TGCAGTGCTAGCGCCTCGACCGATCCAAGGGGTTCACCCCTCCACTTT.

The chain is built from TRBV9 and TRBJ2-4; tentatively, D is TRBD2 (5 bases). Matching the DNA end better, TRBJ2-7 makes the J call doubtful. The CDR3 covers 14 residues. Germline CDR1 is SGDLS and CDR2 is YYNGEE. CDR3 in amino acids: CASSVGGAVYEQYF. The CDR3 nucleotides read TGTGCCAGCAGCGTAGGTGGAGCGGTTTACGAGCAGTACTTC.

J is TRBJ2-4 and V is TRBV12-3 or TRBV12-4, with D uncertain. V shed 3 bases and J shed 13 bases, with 13 bases lying between them. The CDR3 runs to 12 residues. CDR3 nucleotide sequence: TGTGCCAGCAGTTTGGGCACAGTAGAGCAGTACTTC. Protein sequence: CASSLGTVEQYF.